This TCR beta chain was sequenced in a study of blood T cell repertoires in COVID-19. Overall study: The origin of the acute and convalescent COVID-19 samples was the United States, Italy and Spain. PBMCs, B-cell-depleted T cells, or T cells provided the cDNA or gDNA that made up the material.

As originally analysed: Estimates of nucleated cell counts were drawn from the amplification of reference gene primers. Method: immunoSEQ multiplex PCR; TCRdb's copy keeps in-frame clones and lacks some. Clone size and V and J calls were adopted from that table, with D and trimming inferred from the DNA. The table has a few hundred thousand clones, about 89% seen once. This TCR derives from a woman aged 40-49 years who had recovered from COVID-19. The sample comprised peripheral blood.

As DNA, the CDR3 is TGTGCCAGCAGCCAGGGTAGCGGGGCCTCCTACGAGCAGTACTTC. As protein: CASSQGSGASYEQYF. V usage is TRBV3-1 (or the pseudogene TRBV3-2) and J usage is TRBJ2-7, with 8 bases lining up with TRBD2. The CDR3 length is 15 residues. Germline CDR1 LGHDT, CDR2 YNNKEL (reference sequence). The trim removed 3 bases at V and 0 bases at J, leaving 4 bases unmatched.